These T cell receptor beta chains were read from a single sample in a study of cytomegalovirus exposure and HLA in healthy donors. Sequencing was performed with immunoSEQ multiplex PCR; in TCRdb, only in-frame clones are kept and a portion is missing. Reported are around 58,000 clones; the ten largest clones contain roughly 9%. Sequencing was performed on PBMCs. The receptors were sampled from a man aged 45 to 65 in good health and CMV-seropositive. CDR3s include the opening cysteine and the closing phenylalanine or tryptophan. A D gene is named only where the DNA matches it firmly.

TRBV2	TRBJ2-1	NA	TGTGCCAGCAGTGGGGACTCGGGGTCCTACAATGAGCAGTTCTTC	CASSGDSGSYNEQFF
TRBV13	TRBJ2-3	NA	TGTGCCAGCAGCTTGGGGCTAGATGAAGGGACAGATACGCAGTATTTT	CASSLGLDEGTDTQYF
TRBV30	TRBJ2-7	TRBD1	TGTGCCTGGAGTTGGGGACAGCTCTACGAGCAGTACTTC	CAWSWGQLYEQYF
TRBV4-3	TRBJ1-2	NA	TGCGCCAGCAGCCTCCTAATGGGGGAGACAGGTCTGTCCTACACCTTC	CASSLLMGETGLSYTF
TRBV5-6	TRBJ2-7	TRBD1	TGTGCCAGCAGCTCGACAGGGGGCAACTACGAGCAGTACTTC	CASSSTGGNYEQYF
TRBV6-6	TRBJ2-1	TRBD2	TGTGCCAGCCTCAACGGACTAGAGGGTTACAATGAGCAGTTCTTC	CASLNGLEGYNEQFF
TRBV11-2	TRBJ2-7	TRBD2	TGTGCCAGCAGCTTAGAGCCGGGGGGGGTCGCCTACGAGCAGTACTTC	CASSLEPGGVAYEQYF
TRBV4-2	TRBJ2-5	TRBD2	TGTGCCAGCAGCCAAGACCTAGCGGGAGGGTACACCCAAGAGACCCAGTACTTC	CASSQDLAGGYTQETQYF
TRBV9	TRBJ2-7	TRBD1	TGTGCCAGCAGCGCTGGACAGGGCGACGAGCAGTACTTC	CASSAGQGDEQYF
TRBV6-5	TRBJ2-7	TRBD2	TGTGCCAGCAGATCCGGCGGGGGTGCCTACGAGCAGTACTTC	CASRSGGGAYEQYF
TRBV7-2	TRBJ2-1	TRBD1	TGTGCCAGCAGCCCCGGGACAGCGGAGCAGTTCTTC	CASSPGTAEQFF
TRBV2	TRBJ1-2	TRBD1	TGTGCCAGCAGCGCTACGGACAGGGGAACTTTCTATGGCTACACCTTC	CASSATDRGTFYGYTF
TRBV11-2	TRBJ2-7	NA	TGTGCCAGCAGCTTAGGCGGCCGGGTCTACGAGCAGTACTTC	CASSLGGRVYEQYF
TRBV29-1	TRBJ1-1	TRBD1	TGCAGCGTGACAGGGTTCCGTGGGACTAACACTGAAGCTTTCTTT	CSVTGFRGTNTEAFF
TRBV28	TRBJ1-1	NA	TGTGCGATCACGCCATGGGAGTTTATGTTTACTGAAGCTTTCTTT	CAITPWEFMFTEAFF
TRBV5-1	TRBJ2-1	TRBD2	TGCGCCAGCAGCTTGCGGACCAGCGGGAGGAACAATGAGCAGTTCTTC	CASSLRTSGRNNEQFF
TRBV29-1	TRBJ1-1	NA	TGCAGCGTTGGCAGGGGAAGTACTGAAGCTTTCTTT	CSVGRGSTEAFF
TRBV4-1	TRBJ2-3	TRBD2	TGCGCCAGCAGCCAAGTGGCGGGGGAACTACGGGCAGATACGCAGTATTTT	CASSQVAGELRADTQYF
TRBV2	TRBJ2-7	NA	TGTGCCAGCAGTTGGGCCCACTACGAGCAGTACTTC	CASSWAHYEQYF
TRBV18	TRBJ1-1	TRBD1	TGTGCCAGCTCACCGCCTCGACAGGGAGTTCACATGAACACTGAAGCTTTCTTT	CASSPPRQGVHMNTEAFF
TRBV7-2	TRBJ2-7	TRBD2	TGTGCCAGCAGCCGACTAGCGGGAGGAGCCTACGAGCAGTACTTC	CASSRLAGGAYEQYF
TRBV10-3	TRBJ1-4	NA	TGTGCCATCAGTGAAGGACAGACGTTAACTAATGAAAAACTGTTTTTT	CAISEGQTLTNEKLFF
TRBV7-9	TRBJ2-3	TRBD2	TGTGCCAGCAGCTTAAATCGGATGGCGGGAGGGCCCGCAGATACGCAGTATTTT	CASSLNRMAGGPADTQYF
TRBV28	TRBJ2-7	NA	TGTGCCAGCAGTTTGCCAGGGCTGGGCGCCTACGAGCAGTACTTC	CASSLPGLGAYEQYF
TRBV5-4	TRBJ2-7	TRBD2	TGTGCCAGCAGCTTGGGAGGACTAGCGGGAGCCTACGAGCAGTACTTC	CASSLGGLAGAYEQYF
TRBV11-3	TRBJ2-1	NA	TGTGCCAGCAGCTTAGATACTCGGGGGGAGCAGTTCTTC	CASSLDTRGEQFF
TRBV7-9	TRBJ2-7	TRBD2	TGTGCCAGCAGTGCTGGACTAGAAACTTACGAGCAGTACTTC	CASSAGLETYEQYF
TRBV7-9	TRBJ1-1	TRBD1	TGTGCCAGCAGCTTGGGACAGGGGTTCGGCGATGCTTTCTTT	CASSLGQGFGDAFF
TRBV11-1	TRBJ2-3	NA	TGTGCCAGCAGCCAGGAGGAGAGCTCTACAGATACGCAGTATTTT	CASSQEESSTDTQYF
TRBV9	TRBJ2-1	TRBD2	TGTGCCAGCAGCGTAGGATTAGCGGGGGCAACCTACAATGAGCAGTTCTTC	CASSVGLAGATYNEQFF